These 19 T cell receptor beta chains share one sample of origin, sequenced in a study of blood T cell repertoires in COVID-19. The data were produced by immunoSEQ multiplex PCR, yet TCRdb's version contains in-frame clones alone and is incomplete. The table records around 100,000 clones, 70% to 90% of them present only once. The sequenced sample was peripheral blood. The receptor source for this set is a man older than 75 with acute or convalescent COVID-19.

The chain combines TRBV5-1 with TRBJ1-1; maybe TRBD1 (6 bases). V was pared by 1 base and J by 6 bases, with 16 bases between. Germline lookup yields CDR1 SGHRS and CDR2 YFSETQ. The CDR3 runs 15 residues. As DNA, the CDR3 is TGCGCCAGCAGCTTGAACTCAGGGGTGGCGGCTGAAGCTTTCTTT. Encoded protein: CASSLNSGVAAEAFF.

The V gene is TRBV19, the J gene TRBJ2-1; TRBD1 agrees at 8 bases. This CDR3 comprises 14 residues. The trim removed 5 bases at V and 7 bases at J, leaving 7 bases unmatched. Germline CDR1 reads LNHDA; CDR2 reads SQIVND (reference sequence). Here the CDR3 DNA reads TGTGCCAGTAGTTCCGGACAGGGTATGAATGAGCAGTTCTTC. Translated: CASSSGQGMNEQFF.

V gene TRBV7-9 combines with J gene TRBJ2-2, with 12 bases lining up with TRBD2. J lost 7 bases, V lost 2 bases, and 11 bases had no gene match. Germline-derived CDR1 and CDR2 are SEHNR and FQNEAQ (reference sequence). The CDR3 sequence is 18 residues long. The CDR3 spells CASSLPPLAGGRNGELFF. The CDR3 nucleotides read TGTGCCAGCAGCTTACCCCCTCTAGCGGGAGGGCGCAACGGGGAGCTGTTTTTT.

The CDR3 sequence is CASSRQGFGDTEAFF. CDR3 coding DNA: TGCGCCAGCAGCAGACAGGGGTTTGGGGACACTGAAGCTTTCTTT. The chain carries TRBV5-1 and TRBJ1-1; 8 positions match TRBD1. V shed 4 bases and J 3 bases; nucleotides not matched to a gene: 8. Germline CDR1 SGHRS, CDR2 YFSETQ. The CDR3 length is 15 residues.

V and J are TRBV4-3 and TRBJ2-3; 8 bases fit TRBD1. Germline V gene sequence: CDR1 LGHNA, CDR2 YSLEER. The CDR3 covers 15 residues. The J segment lost 5 bases and the V segment lost 0 bases, leaving 4 bases of the junction unmatched. In nucleotides, the CDR3 is TGCGCCAGCAGCCAAGAGACAGGGGCGGGAGATACGCAGTATTTT. Its translation: CASSQETGAGDTQYF.

The J gene is TRBJ1-1, the V gene TRBV6-5; perhaps TRBD1 as D (6 bases). Trimming removed 7 bases at V and 4 bases at J, with 19 bases between. Germline V gene lookup returns CDR1 MNHEY and CDR2 SVGAGI. The CDR3 has 15 residues. This CDR3 is CASIGRTQGGTEAFF. The CDR3 DNA reads as TGTGCCAGCATTGGACGGACCCAAGGGGGCACTGAAGCTTTCTTT.

The chain joins TRBV19 to TRBJ2-1, with TRBD2 matching over 8 bases. CDR3 length equals 16 residues. Trimming took 3 bases from V and 8 from J; bases not matched to a gene: 12. CDR1 and CDR2 (germline): LNHDA, SQIVND (reference sequence). For the CDR3, the DNA is TGTGCCAGTAGTATTGACAGCAGCGGGAGTAGCTATGAGCAGTTCTTC. Translation gives CASSIDSSGSSYEQFF.

The rearrangement uses TRBV5-4 and TRBJ2-3; weak D call: TRBD1 (6 bases). Trimming removed 4 bases from V and 2 bases from J, with 17 bases in between. The CDR3 runs to 16 residues. Germline loops: CDR1 SGHNT, CDR2 YYREEE (reference sequence). CDR3 coding DNA: TGTGCCAGCAGCGGATTTACGACAGGATCCACAGATACGCAGTATTTT. Protein sequence: CASSGFTTGSTDTQYF.

The V and J genes are TRBV19 and TRBJ1-5; D might be TRBD1 (6 bases). V was shortened by 5 bases and J by 9 bases, with 14 bases between the two germline ends. CDR1 LNHDA and CDR2 SQIVND come from the germline V gene (reference sequence). The CDR3 loop spans 13 amino acids. CDR3 sequence: CASSPGAPRPQHF. Here the CDR3 DNA reads TGTGCCAGTAGTCCAGGGGCTCCAAGGCCCCAGCATTTT.

V usage is TRBV5-4 and J usage is TRBJ2-7; D is possibly TRBD2 (6 bases). Trimming stripped 1 base from V and 3 bases from J, with 14 bases between. Germline loops: CDR1 SGHNT, CDR2 YYREEE (reference sequence). The CDR3 contains 15 residues. CDR3 sequence (DNA): TGTGCCAGCAGCTTGCCGGGACTTGGAAACTACGAGCAGTACTTC. Its protein is CASSLPGLGNYEQYF. The full variable domain, its missing parts supplied by reference TRBV5-4 and TRBJ2-7, is ETGVTQSPTHLIKTRGQQVTLRCSSQSGHNTVSWYQQALGQGPQFIFQYYREEENGRGNFPPRFSGLQFPNYSSELNVNALELDDSALYLCASSLPGLGNYEQYFGPGTRLTVT.

The chain has TRBV19 and TRBJ1-5; TRBD1 aligns across 10 bases. This CDR3 has 16 residues. Germline V gene data show CDR1 as LNHDA and CDR2 as SQIVND (reference sequence). The junction had 8 bases not matched to a gene; V was cut back by 5 bases and J by 4 bases. CDR3 bases: TGTGCCAGTAGTTCTAGGGACAGGGGCAGAAATCAGCCCCAGCATTTT. Its translation is CASSSRDRGRNQPQHF.

The V call is TRBV7-9, the J call TRBJ1-3, with D unclear. Trimming stripped 3 bases from V and 1 base from J, with 7 bases between. From germline, CDR1 is SEHNR and CDR2 FQNEAQ (reference sequence). The CDR3 totals 14 residues. CDR3 sequence (DNA): TGTGCCAGCAGCTTCGGCGGATCTGGAAACACCATATATTTT. The encoded protein is CASSFGGSGNTIYF.

V usage is TRBV5-1 and J usage is TRBJ2-1, with 8 bases that match TRBD2. Germline V gene sequence: CDR1 SGHRS, CDR2 YFSETQ. The CDR3 contains 17 residues. J was trimmed by 0 bases and V by 0 bases; bases with no gene match: 5. CDR3 DNA: TGCGCCAGCAGCTTGGAGAGTAGCGGGACCTCCTACAATGAGCAGTTCTTC. Translated, it gives CASSLESSGTSYNEQFF. Looking up the rest from reference TRBV5-1 and TRBJ2-1 gives the full variable domain: KAGVTQTPRYLIKTRGQQVTLSCSPISGHRSVSWYQQTPGQGLQFLFEYFSETQRNKGNFPGRFSGRQFSNSRSEMNVSTLELGDSALYLCASSLESSGTSYNEQFFGPGTRLTVL.

The chain employs TRBV19 and TRBJ2-7; TRBD1 agrees at 8 bases. The CDR3 runs 14 residues. Germline lookup yields CDR1 LNHDA and CDR2 SQIVND (reference sequence). After removal of 6 bases from V and 7 bases from J, the junction contained 11 bases not matched to a gene. Written as DNA, the CDR3 is TGTGCCAGTAGATCCCGGGACAGGACGTGGGAGCAGTACTTC. Its translation: CASRSRDRTWEQYF.

This chain connects TRBV9 to TRBJ1-1; D not certain. The CDR3 covers 13 residues. Germline V gene sequence: CDR1 SGDLS, CDR2 YYNGEE. The V end lost 1 base, the J end lost 7 bases, and 11 bases lay between the germline ends. CDR3 sequence: CASSVTGEGEAFF. The CDR3 nucleotides are TGTGCCAGCAGCGTAACGGGTGAGGGTGAAGCTTTCTTT.

The V and J genes are TRBV20-1 and TRBJ2-3; 7 bases are a match to TRBD2. This CDR3 region has 16 residues. CDR1 and CDR2 from the germline V gene are DFQATT and SNEGSKA (reference sequence). V lost 3 bases to trimming and J lost 2 bases; unmatched junction nucleotides: 11. CDR3 protein: CSASEMGAGLTDTQYF. The CDR3 DNA sequence: TGCAGTGCTAGTGAAATGGGAGCGGGACTCACAGATACGCAGTATTTT.

This clone is a singleton in its sample. The J gene is TRBJ2-7, the V gene TRBV20-1; TRBD2 agrees at 10 bases. J was trimmed by 2 bases and V by 3 bases; bases with no gene match: 4. Germline values: CDR1 DFQATT, CDR2 SNEGSKA (reference sequence). This CDR3 comprises 14 residues. The CDR3 loop reads CSASQLAGTYEQYF. CDR3 in DNA: TGCAGTGCTAGTCAACTAGCGGGAACCTACGAGCAGTACTTC.

The V call is TRBV13, the J call TRBJ2-1; 10 bases line up with TRBD2. CDR3 length equals 16 residues. Germline CDR1 reads PRHDT; CDR2 reads FYEKMQ (reference sequence). V dropped 2 bases and J dropped 8; count of bases not matched to a gene: 9. Written as DNA, the CDR3 is TGTGCCAGCAGCTTATCTAGCGGGAGTCAGTGGGATGAGCAGTTCTTC. Its translation is CASSLSSGSQWDEQFF.

The V and J genes are TRBV10-3 and TRBJ2-2; TRBD2 matches at 7 bases. After removal of 2 bases from V and 7 bases from J, the junction contained 7 bases not matched to a gene. The CDR3 has 15 amino acids. Germline assignment: CDR1 ENHRY and CDR2 SYGVKD. CDR3 residues: CAISEEEGGIGELFF. CDR3 nucleotides: TGTGCCATCAGTGAGGAGGAGGGAGGGATCGGGGAGCTGTTTTTT.